What follows describes a single T cell receptor beta chain. The sample is drawn from a study of blood T cell repertoires in COVID-19. Study overall: Samples came from the United States, Italy and Spain, spanning acute and convalescent COVID-19. T cells, B-cell-depleted T cells, or PBMCs supplied cDNA or gDNA.

This CDR3 region has 15 residues. Germline trimming cut 1 base from V and 8 bases from J; bases unmatched to any gene: 6. Germline V gene sequence: CDR1 LGHDT, CDR2 YNNKEL (reference sequence). In the source study's methods: Scientists estimated how many nucleated cells there were by amplifying reference gene primers. Measured with immunoSEQ multiplex PCR; TCRdb has only the in-frame clones, and not every one. V and J calls and clone size are as listed in that table; D and trimming were resolved from the DNA. The sample consists of more than 95,000 clones, 85% to 90% of them appearing once. This chain links TRBV3-1 (or the pseudogene TRBV3-2) with TRBJ1-4, with 8 bases lining up with TRBD1. The sequenced sample consisted of peripheral blood. This TCR derives from a human donor in a cohort sampled during active COVID-19. This chain's CDR3 is CASSQADRVREKLFF. DNA of the CDR3: TGTGCCAGCAGCCAAGCGGACAGGGTACGCGAAAAACTGTTTTTT.